A selection of T cell receptor beta chains follows, all from one sample in a study of T cells in Graves' hyperthyroidism and ophthalmopathy. MiXCR, run by TCRdb on the multiplex PCR reads, gives a single entry per CDR3 protein. Counted here are about 640,000 distinct CDR3 sequences, around 20% occurring once; the ten biggest clones make up about 35%. What was sequenced was blood. The receptors were sampled from a man aged 25 to 40 with Graves' ophthalmopathy. CDR3s include the opening cysteine and the closing phenylalanine or tryptophan. The D gene is left open where the match is weak. Not every row has a clone size; where given, it reads once, few, many or a size class.

d_call,j_call,clone_size,v_call,cdr3_nt,cdr3_aa
-,TRBJ2-2,few,TRBV30,TGTGCCTGGATGGGGGACACCGGGGAGCTGTTTTTT,CAWMGDTGELFF
-,TRBJ1-4,-,TRBV12-3/TRBV12-4,TGTGCCAGCAGTTTGGGGCAGAATGAAAAACTGTTTTTT,CASSLGQNEKLFF
-,TRBJ1-2,-,TRBV29-1,TGCAGCGTTCTGACGGTCGGAACTAACTATGGCTACACCTTC,CSVLTVGTNYGYTF
-,TRBJ2-3,many,TRBV10-3,TGTGCCATCAGTGATAGGGGAGATACGCAGTATTTT,CAISDRGDTQYF
-,TRBJ2-1,-,TRBV19,TGTGCCAGTAGTATAGATAGCGGACTCTACAATGAGCAGTTCTTC,CASSIDSGLYNEQFF
-,TRBJ1-2,few,TRBV10-3,TGTGCCATCAGTGAAGATGGGTATGGCTACACCTTC,CAISEDGYGYTF
-,TRBJ1-3,-,TRBV5-1,TGCGCCAGCAGCAGGAGCCTTCTTTCCTCTGGAAACACCATATATTTT,CASSRSLLSSGNTIYF
-,TRBJ2-2,few,TRBV11-3,TGTGCCAGCAGCTTAGCACGGCGCCCCGGGGAGCTGTTTTTT,CASSLARRPGELFF
-,TRBJ2-7,many,TRBV12-3/TRBV12-4,TGTGCCAGCAGTTCAGGCGAAGCCTACGAGCAGTACTTC,CASSSGEAYEQYF
-,TRBJ2-1,many,TRBV5-6,TGTGCCAGCAGCTTGAATTCAGCGGAGCAGTTCTTC,CASSLNSAEQFF
-,TRBJ1-1,-,TRBV9,TGTGCCAGCAGCGGCGACTGGGGCACTGAAGCTTTCTTT,CASSGDWGTEAFF
TRBD2,TRBJ2-7,-,TRBV7-2,TGTGCCAGCAGCTTAGACAGCGGGAGGTTCAACGAGCAGTACTTC,CASSLDSGRFNEQYF
-,TRBJ2-7,-,TRBV4-3,TGCGCCAGCAGCCAACCGGGGTACGAGCAGTACTTC,CASSQPGYEQYF
-,TRBJ2-7,few,TRBV7-9,TGTGCCAGCAGTCCAGCACCGCGCGGCCCCTACGAGCAGTACTTC,CASSPAPRGPYEQYF